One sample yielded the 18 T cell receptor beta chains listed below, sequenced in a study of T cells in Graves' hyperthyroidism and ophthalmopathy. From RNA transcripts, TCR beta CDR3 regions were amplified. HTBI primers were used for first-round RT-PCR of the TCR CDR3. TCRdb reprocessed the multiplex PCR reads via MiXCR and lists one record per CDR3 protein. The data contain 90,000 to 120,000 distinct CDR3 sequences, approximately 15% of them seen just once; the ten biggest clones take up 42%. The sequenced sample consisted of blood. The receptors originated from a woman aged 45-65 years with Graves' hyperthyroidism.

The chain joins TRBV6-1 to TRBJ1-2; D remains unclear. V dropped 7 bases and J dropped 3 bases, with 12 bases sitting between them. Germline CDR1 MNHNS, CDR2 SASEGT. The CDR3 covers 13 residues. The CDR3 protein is CASNLNWDYGYTF. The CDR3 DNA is TGTGCCAGCAACCTAAATTGGGACTATGGCTACACCTTC.

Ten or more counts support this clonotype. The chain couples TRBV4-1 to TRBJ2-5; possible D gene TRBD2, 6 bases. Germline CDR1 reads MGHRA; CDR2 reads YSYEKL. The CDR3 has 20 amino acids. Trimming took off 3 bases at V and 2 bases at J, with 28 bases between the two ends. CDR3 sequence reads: CASSQDLMPRIGAGQETQYF. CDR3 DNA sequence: TGCGCCAGCAGCCAGGACCTTATGCCACGAATCGGGGCGGGGCAAGAGACCCAGTACTTC.

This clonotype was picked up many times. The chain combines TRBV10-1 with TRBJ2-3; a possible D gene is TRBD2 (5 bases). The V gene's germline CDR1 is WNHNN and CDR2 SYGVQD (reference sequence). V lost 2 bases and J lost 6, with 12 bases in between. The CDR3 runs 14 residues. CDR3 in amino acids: CASSERLPPDTQYF. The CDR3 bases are TGCGCCAGCAGTGAGCGACTACCGCCGGATACGCAGTATTTT.

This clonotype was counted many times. The CDR3 loop is CSARDAGLGTETQYF. CDR3 bases: TGCAGTGCTAGAGACGCGGGGCTGGGGACGGAGACCCAGTACTTC. The chain joins TRBV20-1 to TRBJ2-5, with D possibly being TRBD2 (6 bases). This CDR3 has 15 residues. V lost 0 bases and J 5 bases, leaving 16 bases between the germline ends. In germline, CDR1 is DFQATT, CDR2 SNEGSKA (reference sequence).

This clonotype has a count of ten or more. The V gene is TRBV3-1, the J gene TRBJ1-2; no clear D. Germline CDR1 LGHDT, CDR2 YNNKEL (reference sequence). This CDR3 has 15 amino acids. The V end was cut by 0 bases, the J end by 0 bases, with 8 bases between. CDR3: CASSQDVEPNYGYTF. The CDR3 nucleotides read TGTGCCAGCAGCCAAGATGTGGAGCCTAACTATGGCTACACCTTC.

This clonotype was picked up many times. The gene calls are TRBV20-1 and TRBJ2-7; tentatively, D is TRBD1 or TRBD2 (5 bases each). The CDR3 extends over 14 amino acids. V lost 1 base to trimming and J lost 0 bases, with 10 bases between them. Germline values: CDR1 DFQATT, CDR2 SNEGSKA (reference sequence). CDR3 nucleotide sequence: TGCAGTGCTAGAGGGGGGACCAGCTCCTACGAGCAGTACGTC. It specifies CSARGGTSSYEQYV.

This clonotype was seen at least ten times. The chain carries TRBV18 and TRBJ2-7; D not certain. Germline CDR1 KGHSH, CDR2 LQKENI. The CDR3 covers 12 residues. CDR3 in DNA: TGTGCCAGCTCACCGGGCTCCCACGAGCAGTACGTC. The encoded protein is CASSPGSHEQYV.

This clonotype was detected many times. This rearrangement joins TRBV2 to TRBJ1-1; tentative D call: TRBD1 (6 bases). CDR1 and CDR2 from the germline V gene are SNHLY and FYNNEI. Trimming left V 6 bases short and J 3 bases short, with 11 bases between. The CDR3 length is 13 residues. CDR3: CASRGGRDTEAFF. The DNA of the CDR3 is TGTGCCAGCAGGGGGGGGCGCGACACTGAAGCTTTCTTT.

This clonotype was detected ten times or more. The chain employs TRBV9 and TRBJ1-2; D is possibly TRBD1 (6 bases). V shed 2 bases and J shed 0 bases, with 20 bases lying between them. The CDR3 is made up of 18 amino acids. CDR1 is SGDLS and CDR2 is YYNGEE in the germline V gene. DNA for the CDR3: TGTGCCAGCAGCGTTAGAAGAACAGGGCCTGATTCTAACTATGGCTACACCTTC. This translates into CASSVRRTGPDSNYGYTF.

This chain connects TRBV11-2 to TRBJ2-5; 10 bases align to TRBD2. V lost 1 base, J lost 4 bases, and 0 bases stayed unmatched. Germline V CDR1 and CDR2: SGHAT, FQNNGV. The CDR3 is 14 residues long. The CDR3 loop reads CASSLGLAGETQYF. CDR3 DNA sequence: TGTGCCAGCAGCTTAGGACTAGCGGGAGAGACCCAGTACTTC.

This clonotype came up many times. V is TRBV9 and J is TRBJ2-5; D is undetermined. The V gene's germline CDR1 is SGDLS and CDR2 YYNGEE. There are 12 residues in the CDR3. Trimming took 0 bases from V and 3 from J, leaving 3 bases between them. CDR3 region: CASSVDEETQYF. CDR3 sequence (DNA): TGTGCCAGCAGCGTAGATGAAGAGACCCAGTACTTC.

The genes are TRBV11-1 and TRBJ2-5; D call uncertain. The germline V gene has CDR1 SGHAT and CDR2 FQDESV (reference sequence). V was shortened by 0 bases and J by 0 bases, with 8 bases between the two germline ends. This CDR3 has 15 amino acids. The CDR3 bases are TGTGCCAGCAGCTTAGCCATAACCGACCAAGAGACCCAGTACTTC. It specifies CASSLAITDQETQYF.

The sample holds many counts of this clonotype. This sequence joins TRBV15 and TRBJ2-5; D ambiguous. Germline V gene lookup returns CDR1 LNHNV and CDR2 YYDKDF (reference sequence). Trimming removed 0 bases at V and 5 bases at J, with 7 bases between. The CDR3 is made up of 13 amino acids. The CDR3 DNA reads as TGTGCCACCAGCAGAGATTTATTGGAGACCCAGTACTTC. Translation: CATSRDLLETQYF.

CDR3: CASSHRQGVETQYF. The CDR3 region has the DNA TGCGCCAGCAGCCACCGGCAGGGGGTAGAGACCCAGTACTTC. The J gene is TRBJ2-5, the V gene TRBV4-1; 7 bases agree with TRBD1. The CDR3 totals 14 residues. The trim removed 3 bases at V and 4 bases at J, leaving 5 bases unmatched. CDR1 is MGHRA and CDR2 is YSYEKL in the germline V gene.

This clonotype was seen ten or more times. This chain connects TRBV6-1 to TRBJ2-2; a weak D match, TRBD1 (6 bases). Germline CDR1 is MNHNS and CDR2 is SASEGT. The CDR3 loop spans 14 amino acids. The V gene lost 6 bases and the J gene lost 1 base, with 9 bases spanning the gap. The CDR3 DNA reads TGTGCCAGCAGCCCGACAGGGAACACCGGGGAGCTGTTTTTT. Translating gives CASSPTGNTGELFF.

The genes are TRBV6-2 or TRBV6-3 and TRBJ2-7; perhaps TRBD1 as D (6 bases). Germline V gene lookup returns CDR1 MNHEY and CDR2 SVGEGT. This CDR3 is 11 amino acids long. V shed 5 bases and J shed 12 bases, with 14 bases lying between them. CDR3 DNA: TGTGCCAGCAGTCCTGGGGGCAGGCGGTACTTC. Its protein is CASSPGGRRYF.

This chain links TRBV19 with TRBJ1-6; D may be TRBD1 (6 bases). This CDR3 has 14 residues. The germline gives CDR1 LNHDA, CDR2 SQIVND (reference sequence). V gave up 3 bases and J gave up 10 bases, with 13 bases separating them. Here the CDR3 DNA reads TGTGCCAGTAGTATTCCGACCGGGGGCTCACCCCTCCACTTT. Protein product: CASSIPTGGSPLHF.

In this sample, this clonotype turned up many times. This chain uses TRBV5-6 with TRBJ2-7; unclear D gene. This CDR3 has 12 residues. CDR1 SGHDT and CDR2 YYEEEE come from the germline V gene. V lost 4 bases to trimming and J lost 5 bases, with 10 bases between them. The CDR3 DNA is TGTGCCAGCAGCCCTGGAACCGACGAGCAGTACTTC. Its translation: CASSPGTDEQYF.